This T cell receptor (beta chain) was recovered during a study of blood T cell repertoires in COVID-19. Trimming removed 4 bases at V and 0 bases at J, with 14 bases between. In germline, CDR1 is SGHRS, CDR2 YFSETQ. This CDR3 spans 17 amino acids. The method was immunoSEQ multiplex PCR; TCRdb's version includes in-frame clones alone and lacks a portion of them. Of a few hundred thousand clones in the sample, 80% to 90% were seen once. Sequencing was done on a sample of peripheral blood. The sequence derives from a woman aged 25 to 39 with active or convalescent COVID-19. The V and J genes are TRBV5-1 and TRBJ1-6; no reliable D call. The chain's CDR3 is CASSTGIFASYNSPLHF. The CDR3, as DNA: TGCGCCAGCAGCACCGGGATTTTTGCCTCCTATAATTCACCCCTCCACTTT.